Listed below are T cell receptor beta chains from one sample, sequenced in a study of T cell responses to AZD1222 COVID-19 vaccine. Assay: immunoSEQ multiplex PCR; the TCRdb copy retains only in-frame clones and omits some. This table has approximately 140,000 clones, 90% appearing once. Sequenced here: peripheral blood, sampled 28 days after the second AZD1222 dose. These receptors came from an adult who received the AZD1222 COVID-19 vaccine. The CDR3 runs from the conserved cysteine through the conserved F or W. The D gene is left open where the match is weak. Not all rows give a size; the values are once, few, many and, for expanded clones, a class.

D gene	clone size	J gene	V gene	CDR3 protein	CDR3 DNA
NA	NA	TRBJ1-1	TRBV12-3/TRBV12-4	CASSLKVNTEAFF	TGTGCCAGCAGTTTAAAAGTGAACACTGAAGCTTTCTTT
NA	once	TRBJ2-3	TRBV24-1	CATSVGDTQYF	TGTGCCACCTCGGTCGGAGATACGCAGTATTTT
TRBD1	NA	TRBJ1-2	TRBV6-2/TRBV6-3	CASSYPGQGSPDYGYTF	TGTGCCAGCAGTTATCCGGGACAGGGGTCACCCGACTATGGCTACACCTTC
NA	NA	TRBJ1-2	TRBV28	CASRSVQTIINYGYTF	TGTGCCAGCAGGTCCGTTCAAACAATAATAAACTATGGCTACACCTTC
NA	NA	TRBJ2-6	TRBV19	CASSIDGSGANVLTF	TGTGCCAGTAGTATCGATGGGTCTGGGGCCAACGTCCTGACTTTC
TRBD1	NA	TRBJ1-2	TRBV5-1	CASSLDRGIYGYTF	TGCGCCAGCAGCTTGGACAGGGGGATCTATGGCTACACCTTC
NA	NA	TRBJ2-3	TRBV28	CASSQGSGTQYF	TGTGCCAGCTCACAGGGTTCGGGTACGCAGTATTTT
NA	NA	TRBJ1-5	TRBV11-2	CASSFSSNQPQHF	TGTGCCAGCAGCTTCTCTAGCAATCAGCCCCAGCATTTT
NA	NA	TRBJ2-7	TRBV15	CATSRDLSGSYEQYF	TGTGCCACCAGCAGAGATCTCAGCGGGTCTTACGAGCAGTACTTC
NA	NA	TRBJ1-1	TRBV6-5	CASSYSGGNTEAFF	TGTGCCAGCAGTTACTCGGGGGGGAACACTGAAGCTTTCTTT
TRBD1	NA	TRBJ1-1	TRBV30	CAWSEGQKAFF	TGTGCCTGGAGTGAGGGACAGAAAGCTTTCTTT
NA	NA	TRBJ1-2	TRBV28	CASSLGRANYGYTF	TGTGCCAGCAGTTTGGGTCGAGCTAACTATGGCTACACCTTC
TRBD1	NA	TRBJ1-2	TRBV28	CASSSMGQGNYGYTF	TGTGCCAGCAGTTCCATGGGACAGGGAAACTATGGCTACACCTTC
TRBD2	NA	TRBJ2-2	TRBV9	CASSPRGGGGAGELFF	TGTGCCAGCAGCCCGCGGGGGGGCGGCGGGGCCGGGGAGCTGTTTTTT
NA	NA	TRBJ2-7	TRBV7-8	CASSARPDPLSSYEQYF	TGTGCCAGCAGCGCGCGCCCGGATCCACTGAGCTCCTACGAGCAGTACTTC
TRBD2	NA	TRBJ2-2	TRBV7-2	CASNGLAGGSGELFF	TGTGCCAGCAACGGACTAGCGGGAGGATCCGGGGAGCTGTTTTTT
TRBD2	NA	TRBJ2-5	TRBV2	CASSEAGGKETQYF	TGTGCCAGCAGTGAAGCGGGGGGGAAAGAGACCCAGTACTTC
NA	few	TRBJ2-3	TRBV20-1	CSALYNTQYF	TGCAGTGCCCTTTATAATACGCAGTATTTT
NA	few	TRBJ1-3	TRBV5-5	CASSLLQGAGNTIYF	TGTGCCAGCAGCTTGTTGCAGGGCGCTGGAAACACCATATATTTT
NA	NA	TRBJ1-2	TRBV2	CASSEGAVYGYTF	TGTGCCAGCAGTGAAGGGGCAGTTTATGGCTACACCTTC
TRBD1	few	TRBJ1-2	TRBV19	CASSIRGQGYGYTF	TGTGCCAGTAGTATAAGGGGACAGGGCTATGGCTACACCTTC
NA	NA	TRBJ2-3	TRBV5-8	CASSLTDTQYF	TGTGCCAGCAGCTTGACAGATACGCAGTATTTT
TRBD2	NA	TRBJ2-5	TRBV5-1	CASSLMTSGGAGETQYF	TGCGCCAGCAGCCTAATGACTAGCGGGGGGGCTGGAGAGACCCAGTACTTC
NA	NA	TRBJ1-6	TRBV6-5	CASKGRRSPLHF	TGTGCCAGCAAGGGCCGACGCTCACCCCTCCACTTT
NA	NA	TRBJ1-6	TRBV19	CASSTQGTGSPLHF	TGTGCCAGTAGTACACAGGGTACGGGCTCACCCCTCCACTTT
NA	NA	TRBJ1-6	TRBV7-9	CASSFRNSPLHF	TGTGCCAGCAGTTTTAGGAATTCACCCCTCCACTTT
NA	NA	TRBJ1-1	TRBV30	CAWSVGTEAFF	TGTGCCTGGAGCGTAGGCACTGAAGCTTTCTTT
NA	NA	TRBJ1-1	TRBV5-1	CASSPVPDTEAFF	TGCGCCAGCAGCCCCGTCCCGGACACTGAAGCTTTCTTT
NA	NA	TRBJ1-1	TRBV9	CASSPGGGPAFF	TGTGCCAGCAGCCCTGGGGGAGGCCCAGCTTTCTTT
TRBD1	few	TRBJ2-6	TRBV29-1	CSVKTGGKSGANVLTF	TGCAGCGTTAAGACAGGGGGCAAGTCTGGGGCCAACGTCCTGACTTTC
NA	NA	TRBJ1-2	TRBV6-5	CASSTRGFRYTF	TGTGCCAGCAGTACCCGGGGCTTTCGCTACACCTTC
TRBD1	few	TRBJ1-2	TRBV6-1	CASSETGDYGYTF	TGTGCCAGCAGTGAGACAGGGGACTATGGCTACACCTTC
NA	NA	TRBJ2-7	TRBV29-1	CSVEETYEQYF	TGCAGCGTTGAAGAGACCTACGAGCAGTACTTC
TRBD1	NA	TRBJ1-4	TRBV19	CASSPETGGSANEKLFF	TGTGCCAGTAGTCCCGAGACAGGGGGCTCAGCTAATGAAAAACTGTTTTTT
TRBD2	NA	TRBJ2-3	TRBV5-4	CASSPTGLAGSTDTQYF	TGTGCCAGCAGCCCGACGGGACTAGCGGGGAGCACAGATACGCAGTATTTT
TRBD1	few	TRBJ1-1	TRBV7-2	CASSPQTGRTEAFF	TGTGCCAGCAGCCCGCAGACAGGGAGGACTGAAGCTTTCTTT
NA	NA	TRBJ1-3	TRBV7-9	CASSLRRGNTIYF	TGTGCCAGCAGCTTGAGGAGGGGAAACACCATATATTTT
NA	once	TRBJ2-1	TRBV6-2/TRBV6-3	CASSYRGGAPYNEQFF	TGTGCCAGCAGTTACCGGGGCGGAGCCCCCTACAATGAGCAGTTCTTC
NA	NA	TRBJ2-7	TRBV10-1	CASSETTASYEQYF	TGCGCCAGCAGTGAGACGACAGCCTCCTACGAGCAGTACTTC
NA	NA	TRBJ2-1	TRBV27	CASSQTGLPGNEQFF	TGTGCCAGCAGTCAAACAGGGTTGCCGGGCAATGAGCAGTTCTTC
TRBD1	NA	TRBJ1-4	TRBV19	CASTPRQGVGGEKLFF	TGTGCCAGTACCCCCCGACAGGGCGTCGGGGGTGAAAAACTGTTTTTT
NA	NA	TRBJ2-5	TRBV27	CASSSSSGAGETQYF	TGTGCCAGCAGTTCTTCCTCAGGGGCGGGGGAGACCCAGTACTTC
NA	NA	TRBJ1-2	TRBV19	CASTTGAGGYTF	TGTGCCAGCACCACGGGGGCTGGTGGCTACACCTTC
NA	once	TRBJ1-5	TRBV19	CASSVGQTYSNQPQHF	TGTGCCAGTAGTGTAGGACAGACCTATAGCAATCAGCCCCAGCATTTT
TRBD2	NA	TRBJ2-3	TRBV4-2	CASRLIGGGAWNTQYF	TGTGCCAGCAGACTAATCGGCGGGGGGGCTTGGAATACGCAGTATTTT
NA	NA	TRBJ2-1	TRBV5-4	CASSPRGYNEQFF	TGTGCCAGCAGCCCGAGGGGATACAATGAGCAGTTCTTC
NA	NA	TRBJ2-3	TRBV6-5	CASSPTLAVTDTQYF	TGTGCCAGCAGCCCCACTCTAGCCGTCACAGATACGCAGTATTTT
NA	NA	TRBJ1-2	TRBV27	CASREGPYGYTF	TGTGCCAGCAGGGAGGGTCCTTACGGCTACACCTTC
NA	NA	TRBJ1-2	TRBV2	CASSEDGGGTF	TGTGCCAGCAGTGAAGATGGAGGAGGGACCTTC
TRBD2	NA	TRBJ2-7	TRBV6-1	CASSEGGTSSGEQYF	TGTGCCAGCAGTGAAGGGGGGACTAGCAGCGGCGAGCAGTACTTC
NA	NA	TRBJ1-1	TRBV3-1/TRBV3-2	CASSPGVGTEAFF	TGTGCCAGCAGCCCAGGGGTGGGCACTGAAGCTTTCTTT
NA	NA	TRBJ1-4	TRBV7-7	CASSLDTGEKLFF	TGTGCTAGCAGCTTAGATACAGGGGAAAAACTGTTTTTT
TRBD1	NA	TRBJ1-1	TRBV6-6	CASSSDRARLAFF	TGTGCCAGCAGTTCGGACAGGGCGAGGTTGGCTTTCTTT
NA	NA	TRBJ1-1	TRBV5-8	CASSLSRRRAFF	TGTGCCAGCAGCTTGAGCAGGCGACGAGCTTTCTTT
TRBD1	NA	TRBJ1-2	TRBV19	CASSSWGWDRRFYGYTF	TGTGCCAGTTCGTCATGGGGCTGGGACAGGCGATTCTATGGCTACACCTTC
NA	NA	TRBJ2-3	TRBV20-1	CSASKRDGDTQYF	TGCAGTGCTAGTAAAAGGGATGGAGATACGCAGTATTTT
TRBD2	NA	TRBJ2-3	TRBV19	CASSTTSGSVDTQYF	TGTGCCAGTAGTACGACTAGCGGGAGTGTGGATACGCAGTATTTT